Below, 21 T cell receptor beta chains from the same sample are listed, as sequenced in a study of blood T cells in healthy people across ages. Together with a sample-barcoded 5' primer, a J-beta primer mix was included in a second PCR lasting roughly 6 to 12 cycles. TCRdb passed the 5' RACE reads through MiXCR, listing each CDR3 protein once. The sample has some 1,500,000 distinct CDR3 sequences, 40% to 45% seen once. The specimen sequenced was blood. The receptors come from a woman under 30 in good health.

The chain uses TRBV4-1 and TRBJ1-6; TRBD1 might be the D (6 bases). Germline CDR1 is MGHRA and CDR2 is YSYEKL. The CDR3 loop spans 17 amino acids. Between the trimmed V and J ends, which lost 0 bases and 7 bases, there was a span of 16 bases. In nucleotides, the CDR3 is TGCGCCAGCAGCCAAGAAGGCAGAGGCCAGGGGAATTCACCCCTCCACTTT. Translated: CASSQEGRGQGNSPLHF.

J is TRBJ2-3 and V is TRBV11-1; D is uncertain. CDR3 length: 13 residues. Per germline, CDR1 SGHAT and CDR2 FQDESV (reference sequence). V lost 4 bases to trimming and J lost 6 bases, with 11 bases between them. CDR3 in DNA: TGTGCCAGCAGCTCCAGGAGAAGGGATACGCAGTATTTT. This sequence encodes CASSSRRRDTQYF.

In its sample, this clonotype was seen once. The chain is built from TRBV5-1 and TRBJ1-1; D is unresolved. Trimming stripped 1 base from V and 5 bases from J, with 12 bases between. The V gene's germline CDR1 is SGHRS and CDR2 YFSETQ. The CDR3 has 14 residues. Here the CDR3 reads CASSLWHDGTEAFF. The CDR3 DNA follows: TGCGCCAGCAGCTTGTGGCACGACGGGACTGAAGCTTTCTTT.

The CDR3 here is CASRFRAGDLGEQFF. DNA of the CDR3: TGTGCCAGCAGGTTTAGAGCGGGAGATTTGGGTGAGCAGTTCTTC. The rearrangement uses TRBV2 and TRBJ2-1; 8 nucleotides agree with TRBD2. The CDR3 is 15 amino acids. Germline loops: CDR1 SNHLY, CDR2 FYNNEI. J was trimmed by 9 bases and V by 6 bases; bases with no gene match: 13.

Concerning this clonotype: The junction differs from germline at one of its ends, possibly a read error. The chain recombines TRBV4-3 with TRBJ2-7; the D is unclear. The CDR3 sequence is 15 residues long. Germline V gives CDR1 LGHNA, CDR2 YSLEER. For the CDR3, the DNA is TGCGCCAGCAGCCAAGAACCTGACTTGTACTACGGGCAGTACTTC. Residues: CASSQEPDLYYGQYF.

The V and J genes are TRBV5-1 and TRBJ1-2; D is perhaps TRBD1 (6 bases). Between the trimmed V and J ends, which lost 4 bases and 8 bases, there was a span of 15 bases. The germline CDR1 and CDR2 sequences are SGHRS and YFSETQ. The CDR3 sequence is 13 residues long. The CDR3 reads CASSPLAGEGYTF. The CDR3 DNA sequence: TGCGCCAGCAGCCCCTTGGCAGGGGAAGGCTACACCTTC.

The V call is TRBV20-1, the J call TRBJ1-1; no definite D call. Deletions cut 4 bases from V and 4 bases from J, with 10 bases between. The CDR3 covers 12 residues. CDR1 and CDR2 (germline): DFQATT, SNEGSKA (reference sequence). The CDR3 reads CSATDVGTEAFF. For the CDR3, the DNA is TGCAGTGCTACGGATGTGGGCACTGAAGCTTTCTTT.

This clonotype was counted a few times. The chain employs TRBV28 and TRBJ1-1; no reliable D call. The CDR3 covers 15 residues. Looked up from germline, CDR1 is MDHEN and CDR2 is SYDVKM. The V end was cut by 6 bases, the J end by 4 bases, with 18 bases between. The CDR3 region has the DNA TGTGCCAGCAGCCTCCGGGTCTCTAGCTCCACTGAAGCTTTCTTT. Translation gives CASSLRVSSSTEAFF.

The table lists this clonotype with many counts. The CDR3 bases are TGTGCCAGCAGCTTAGCGGGAGGGATGGTCACTGAAGCTTTCTTT. Protein sequence: CASSLAGGMVTEAFF. This chain joins TRBV7-9 and TRBJ1-1; D gene unclear. Germline CDR1 is SEHNR and CDR2 is FQNEAQ (reference sequence). Trimming pared 0 bases from V and 4 bases from J, leaving 12 bases between. The CDR3 runs 15 residues.

With respect to this clonotype: This may be a read error, as it is one base from a much larger clone. V usage is TRBV12-3 or TRBV12-4 and J usage is TRBJ1-2, with D tentatively TRBD1 (5 bases). Trimming removed 6 bases from V and 4 bases from J, with 12 bases in between. This CDR3 contains 13 residues. The CDR3 is CASSPGGVYGYTF. In DNA, the CDR3 is TGTGCCAGCAGCCCCGGGGGGGTCTATGGCTACACCTTC.

This clonotype occurred a few times. The gene calls are TRBV12-5 and TRBJ2-7; no clear D gene. V lost 0 bases, J lost 5 bases, and 8 bases lay in between. This CDR3 region has 13 residues. Germline V gene sequence: CDR1 LGHNT, CDR2 FRNRAP. The CDR3 DNA follows: TGTGCTAGTGGTTTGGTAATCCCCCACGAGCAGTACTTC. Amino acids: CASGLVIPHEQYF.

This chain connects TRBV18 to TRBJ1-2; weak D call: TRBD1 (5 bases). CDR1 and CDR2 from the germline V gene are KGHSH and LQKENI. The CDR3 consists of 15 residues. Trimming left V 3 bases short and J 3 bases short, with 14 bases between. In nucleotides, the CDR3 is TGTGCCAGCTCACCCCGGGAGGGGCGCGACTATGGCTACACCTTC. Protein sequence: CASSPREGRDYGYTF.

The V gene is TRBV28, the J gene TRBJ2-1; tentative D call: TRBD2 (6 bases). The CDR3 length is 21 residues. Germline V gives CDR1 MDHEN, CDR2 SYDVKM. V lost 2 bases to trimming and J lost 5 bases, with 31 bases between them. In DNA, the CDR3 is TGTGCCAGCAGTTTAGGCCCTCCGGGAGCCGGTCTGAGAAGGGTAAACAATGAGCAGTTCTTC. Its translation is CASSLGPPGAGLRRVNNEQFF.

In this sample, this clonotype turned up a few times. The J gene is TRBJ1-6, the V gene TRBV12-3 or TRBV12-4; D is undetermined. Trimming pared 3 bases from V and 7 bases from J, leaving 7 bases between. The CDR3 is 13 residues long. CDR3 amino acids: CASSLMANSPLHF. In DNA, the CDR3 is TGTGCCAGCAGTTTGATGGCAAATTCACCCCTCCACTTT.

V usage is TRBV5-1 and J usage is TRBJ2-1, with 9 bases lining up with TRBD1. Germline CDR1 SGHRS, CDR2 YFSETQ. The CDR3 spans 15 residues. Trimming at V came to 6 bases and at J to 0 bases, leaving 4 bases not matched to a gene. The CDR3 coding sequence is TGCGCCAGCAATGGGACAGGGAGCTCCTACAATGAGCAGTTCTTC. It is translated as CASNGTGSSYNEQFF.

This clonotype occurred a few times. The chain joins TRBV5-1 to TRBJ2-7; 8 nucleotides align to TRBD2. Germline lookup yields CDR1 SGHRS and CDR2 YFSETQ. V trimming: 0 bases; J trimming: 3 bases; junction bases outside the gene matches: 5. The CDR3 has 15 amino acids. CDR3 nucleotide sequence: TGCGCCAGCAGCTTGGGGACTAGCATCGACTACGAGCAGTACTTC. It is translated as CASSLGTSIDYEQYF.

The chain carries TRBV5-1 and TRBJ1-4; maybe TRBD1 (5 bases). Per the germline V gene, CDR1 is SGHRS and CDR2 is YFSETQ. The CDR3 has 15 residues. Trimming took off 4 bases at V and 6 bases at J, with 16 bases between the two ends. CDR3 sequence (DNA): TGCGCCAGCAGCCAATCTCAGGGATCGGATGAAAAACTGTTTTTT. Protein: CASSQSQGSDEKLFF.

This clonotype was observed many times. The chain links TRBV4-2 to TRBJ1-5; D not certain. V lost 1 base, J lost 3 bases, and 4 bases lay in between. The length of the CDR3 is 13 residues. The V gene's germline CDR1 is LGHNA and CDR2 YNFKEQ. The CDR3 region has the DNA TGTGCCAGCAGCCAAGTTGTCAATCAGCCCCAGCATTTT. Encoded protein: CASSQVVNQPQHF.

As concerns this clonotype: A much larger clone differs by one base, so this may be a read error. The rearrangement uses TRBV20-1 and TRBJ2-5; D unresolved. Trimming removed 3 bases at V and 1 base at J, with 3 bases between. Germline V gene data show CDR1 as DFQATT and CDR2 as SNEGSKA (reference sequence). The CDR3 is 11 residues long. The CDR3 spells CSASFQETQYF. The DNA for the CDR3 is TGCAGTGCTAGCTTCCAAGAGACCCAGTACTTC.

The genes are TRBV29-1 and TRBJ1-2; maybe TRBD1 (6 bases). The germline gives CDR1 SQVTM, CDR2 ANQGSEA. This CDR3 region has 13 residues. Trimming left V 7 bases short and J 7 bases short, with 19 bases between. CDR3: CSAGGRREPGYTF. The CDR3 DNA sequence: TGCAGCGCCGGGGGGCGCAGGGAACCTGGCTACACCTTC.

The chain couples TRBV2 to TRBJ1-4; tentative D call: TRBD1 (5 bases). This CDR3 has 16 amino acids. The germline V and J ends were trimmed by 2 bases and 0 bases, with 10 bases remaining between them. The germline V gene encodes CDR1 SNHLY and CDR2 FYNNEI. CDR3 DNA: TGTGCCAGCAGTGAAAGACAGATTGCAACTAATGAAAAACTGTTTTTT. Encoded protein: CASSERQIATNEKLFF.